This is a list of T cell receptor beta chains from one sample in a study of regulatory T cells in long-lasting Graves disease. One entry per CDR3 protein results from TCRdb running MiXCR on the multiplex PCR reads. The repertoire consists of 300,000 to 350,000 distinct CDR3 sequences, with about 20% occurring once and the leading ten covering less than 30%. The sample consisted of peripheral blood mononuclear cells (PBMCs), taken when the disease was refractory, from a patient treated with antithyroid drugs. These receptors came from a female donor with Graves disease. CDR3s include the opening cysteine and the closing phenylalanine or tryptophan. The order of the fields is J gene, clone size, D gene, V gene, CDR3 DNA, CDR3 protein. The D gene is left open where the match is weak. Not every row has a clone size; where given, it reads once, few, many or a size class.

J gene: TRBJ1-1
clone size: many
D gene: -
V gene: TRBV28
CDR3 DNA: TGTGCCAGCAGGACCTGGGAGGGGGAAGCTTTCTTT
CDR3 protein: CASRTWEGEAFF

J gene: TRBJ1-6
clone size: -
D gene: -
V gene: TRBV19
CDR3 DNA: TGTGCCAGTATGCAGGACCTTAATTCACCCCTCCACTTT
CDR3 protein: CASMQDLNSPLHF

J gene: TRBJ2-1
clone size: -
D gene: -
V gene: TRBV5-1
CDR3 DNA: TGCGCCAGCAGCCTGGCTAGCCTCGATGAGCAGTTCTTC
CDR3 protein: CASSLASLDEQFF

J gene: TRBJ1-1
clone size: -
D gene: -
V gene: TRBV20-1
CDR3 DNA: TGCAGTGCTAGGAAAAGGGCACTGGTGGACACTGAAGCTTTCTTT
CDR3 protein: CSARKRALVDTEAFF

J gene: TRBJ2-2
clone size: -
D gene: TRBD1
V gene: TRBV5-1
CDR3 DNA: TGCGCCAGCAGCTTGGGGGACAGAGAGAACACCGGGGAGCTGTTTTTT
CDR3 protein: CASSLGDRENTGELFF

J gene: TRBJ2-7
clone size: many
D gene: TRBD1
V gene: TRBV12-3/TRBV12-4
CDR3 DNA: TGTGCCAGCAAGGGGAACCCCCGGGACAGGGGTGTGGACGAGCAGTACTTC
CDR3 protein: CASKGNPRDRGVDEQYF

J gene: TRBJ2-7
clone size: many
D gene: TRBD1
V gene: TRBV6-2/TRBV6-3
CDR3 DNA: TGTGCCTGCCGACCTGGGGACAGGGGATCCTACGAGCAGTACTTC
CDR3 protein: CACRPGDRGSYEQYF

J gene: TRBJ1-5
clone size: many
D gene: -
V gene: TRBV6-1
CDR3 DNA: TGTGCCAGCAGCCGTACAGGGCACAATCAGCCCCAGCATTTT
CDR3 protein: CASSRTGHNQPQHF

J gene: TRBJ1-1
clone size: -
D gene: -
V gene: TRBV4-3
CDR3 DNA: TGCGCCAGCAGCCAAGGGGTTCTGAACACTGAAGCTTTCTTT
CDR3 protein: CASSQGVLNTEAFF

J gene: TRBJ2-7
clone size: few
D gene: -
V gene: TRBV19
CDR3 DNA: TGTGCCAGTAGGATTAGCTCCGGGACATCCTACGAGCAGTACTTC
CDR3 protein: CASRISSGTSYEQYF

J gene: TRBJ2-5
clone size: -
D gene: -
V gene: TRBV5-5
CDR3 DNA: TGTGCCAGCAGCCTTACTCTACAGCAAGAGACCCAGTACTTC
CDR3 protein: CASSLTLQQETQYF

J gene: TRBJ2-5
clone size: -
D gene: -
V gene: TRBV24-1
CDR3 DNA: TGTGCCACCAGTGCCTCCGTGGAAGAGACCCAGTACTTC
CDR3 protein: CATSASVEETQYF

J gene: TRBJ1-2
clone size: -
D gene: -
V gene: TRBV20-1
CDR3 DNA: TGCAGTGCTAGGGGCTACCCAGGGATCTATGGCTACACCTTC
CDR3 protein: CSARGYPGIYGYTF

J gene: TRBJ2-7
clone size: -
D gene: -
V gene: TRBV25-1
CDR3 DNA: TGTGCCACCAATAAGGACCTCGAGCAGTACTTC
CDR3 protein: CATNKDLEQYF

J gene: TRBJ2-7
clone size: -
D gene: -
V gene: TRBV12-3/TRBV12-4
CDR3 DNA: TGTGCCAGCAGTTTGGGCCGGACGGTCCCGGAGGGCGAGCAGTACTTC
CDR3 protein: CASSLGRTVPEGEQYF

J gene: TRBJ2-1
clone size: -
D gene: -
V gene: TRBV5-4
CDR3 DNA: TGTGCCAGCAGCCCCGCTGTGCGTGGGGGGGCGGATGAGCAGTTCTTC
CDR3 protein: CASSPAVRGGADEQFF

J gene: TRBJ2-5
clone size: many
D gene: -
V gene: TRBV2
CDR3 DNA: TGTGCCAGCAGTGATGTGCGGGGTACGGGGACCCAGTACTTC
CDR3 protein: CASSDVRGTGTQYF

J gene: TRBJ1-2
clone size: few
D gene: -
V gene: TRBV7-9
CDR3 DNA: TGTGCCAGCAGCTTAGCGTCTAACAGCTATGGCTACACCTTC
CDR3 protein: CASSLASNSYGYTF

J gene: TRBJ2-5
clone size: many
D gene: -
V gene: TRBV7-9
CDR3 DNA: TGTGCCAGCAGCTTACCCCCCTACCAAGAGACCCAGTACTTC
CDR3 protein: CASSLPPYQETQYF

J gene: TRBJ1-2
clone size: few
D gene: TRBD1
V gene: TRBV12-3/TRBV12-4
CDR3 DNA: TGTGCCAGCAGTTTAAGGACAGGGACCAACTATGGCTACACCTTC
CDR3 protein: CASSLRTGTNYGYTF

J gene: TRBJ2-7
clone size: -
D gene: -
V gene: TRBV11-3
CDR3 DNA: TGTGCCAGCAGCCCCGGTTCGGGGGACGAGCAGTACTTC
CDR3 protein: CASSPGSGDEQYF

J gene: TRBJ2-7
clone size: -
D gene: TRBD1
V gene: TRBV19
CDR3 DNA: TGTGCCAGTAGTATTGGGACAGGAAGGTCCTACGAGCAGTACTTC
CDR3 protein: CASSIGTGRSYEQYF

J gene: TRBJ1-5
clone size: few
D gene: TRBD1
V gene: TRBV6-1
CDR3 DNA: TGTGCCAGCAAGGGACAGGGGGTCGCTCTCCACCAGCATTTT
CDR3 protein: CASKGQGVALHQHF

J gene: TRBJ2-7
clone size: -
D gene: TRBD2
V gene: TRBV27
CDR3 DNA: TGTGCCAGCAGTTTTTTTAGCGGGAGGGGCGAGCAGTACTTC
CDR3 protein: CASSFFSGRGEQYF

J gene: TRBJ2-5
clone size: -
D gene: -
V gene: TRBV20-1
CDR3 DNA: TGCAGTGCTAGTTATAGTATAACGGAGACCCAGTACTTC
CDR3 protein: CSASYSITETQYF

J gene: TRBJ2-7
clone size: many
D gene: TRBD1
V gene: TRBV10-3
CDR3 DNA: TGTGCCATCAGTCAGGGACAGGGGGGTTACGAGCAGTACTTC
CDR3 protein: CAISQGQGGYEQYF

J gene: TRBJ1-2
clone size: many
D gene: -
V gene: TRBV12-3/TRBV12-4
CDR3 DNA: TGTGCCAGCAGTTTGTGGGAAGGGGATGGCTACACCTTC
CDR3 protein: CASSLWEGDGYTF

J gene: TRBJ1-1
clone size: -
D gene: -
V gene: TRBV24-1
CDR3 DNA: TGTACCACCAGAGCGACGGTTAACACTGAAGCTTTCTTT
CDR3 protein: CTTRATVNTEAFF

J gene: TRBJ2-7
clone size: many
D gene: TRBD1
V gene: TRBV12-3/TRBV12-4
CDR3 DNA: TGTGCCAGCAGCTGGGACAGGGTCTCGTGGGAGCAGTACTTC
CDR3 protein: CASSWDRVSWEQYF

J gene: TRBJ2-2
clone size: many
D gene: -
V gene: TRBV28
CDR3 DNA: TGTGCCAGCAGCTTATCCTGGACTCAGAACACCGGGGAGCTGTTTTTT
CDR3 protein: CASSLSWTQNTGELFF

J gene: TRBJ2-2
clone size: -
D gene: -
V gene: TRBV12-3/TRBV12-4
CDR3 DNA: TGTGCCAGCAGTTTAGCGCACATCGGGGGGCTGTTTTTT
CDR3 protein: CASSLAHIGGLFF

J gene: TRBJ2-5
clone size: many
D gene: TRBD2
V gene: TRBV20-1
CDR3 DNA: TGCAGTGCTAGACGGACTAGCTGGGAGACCCAGTACTTC
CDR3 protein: CSARRTSWETQYF

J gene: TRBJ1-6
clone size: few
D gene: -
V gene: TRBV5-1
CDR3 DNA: TGCGCCAGCAGCCGTGCCTTCGGACAGACGGATTCACCCCTCCACTTT
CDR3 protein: CASSRAFGQTDSPLHF

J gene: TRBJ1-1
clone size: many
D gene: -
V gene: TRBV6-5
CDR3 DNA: TGTGCCAGCAGTTACCCAGTCCCAGGGGAGAGTTCCGACACTGAAGCTTTCTTT
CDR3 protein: CASSYPVPGESSDTEAFF

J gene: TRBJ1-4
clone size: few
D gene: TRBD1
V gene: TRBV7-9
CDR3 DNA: TGTGCCAGCAGTCAAACAGGGGGCGTTGATGAAAAACTGTTTTTT
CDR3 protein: CASSQTGGVDEKLFF

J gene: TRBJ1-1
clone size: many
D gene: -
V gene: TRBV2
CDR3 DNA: TGTGCCAGCGGCGACCAGATACCGGCGACGACAGAAGCTTTCTTT
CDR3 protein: CASGDQIPATTEAFF

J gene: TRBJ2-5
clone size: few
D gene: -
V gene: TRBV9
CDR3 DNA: TGTGCCAGCAGCGTAGTGGTGGGAGAGGTAGAGACCCAGTACTTC
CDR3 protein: CASSVVVGEVETQYF

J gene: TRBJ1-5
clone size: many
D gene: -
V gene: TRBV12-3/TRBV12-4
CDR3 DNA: TGTGCCAGCGCTGTCTCAAACAGGGTTAATCAGCCCCAGCATTTT
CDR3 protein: CASAVSNRVNQPQHF

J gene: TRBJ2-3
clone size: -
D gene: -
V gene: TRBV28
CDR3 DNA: TGTGCCAGCAGCCTGATGTCTGAGGGTACGCAGTATTTT
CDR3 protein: CASSLMSEGTQYF

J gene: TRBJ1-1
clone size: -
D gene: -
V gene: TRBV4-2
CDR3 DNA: TGTGCCAGCAGCCAAGATCTGGGGGAGACAATTGAAGCTTTCTTT
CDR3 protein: CASSQDLGETIEAFF

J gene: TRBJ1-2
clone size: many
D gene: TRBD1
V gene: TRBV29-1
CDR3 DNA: TGCAGCGATGGGACAGGGGGCTATGGCTACACCTTC
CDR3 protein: CSDGTGGYGYTF

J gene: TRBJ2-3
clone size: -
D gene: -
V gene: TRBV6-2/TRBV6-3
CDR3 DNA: TGTGCCAGCAGTAACCGGGACTTTAGCACAGATACGCAGTATTTT
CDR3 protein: CASSNRDFSTDTQYF

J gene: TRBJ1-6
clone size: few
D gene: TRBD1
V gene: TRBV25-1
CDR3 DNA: TGTGCCAGCAGTGAATTCACAGGGGGGGATTCACCCCTCCACTTT
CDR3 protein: CASSEFTGGDSPLHF

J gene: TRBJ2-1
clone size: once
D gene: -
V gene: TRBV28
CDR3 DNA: TGTGCCAGCAGTTTGGGGGGTAGAGAGCAGTTCTTC
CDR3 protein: CASSLGGREQFF